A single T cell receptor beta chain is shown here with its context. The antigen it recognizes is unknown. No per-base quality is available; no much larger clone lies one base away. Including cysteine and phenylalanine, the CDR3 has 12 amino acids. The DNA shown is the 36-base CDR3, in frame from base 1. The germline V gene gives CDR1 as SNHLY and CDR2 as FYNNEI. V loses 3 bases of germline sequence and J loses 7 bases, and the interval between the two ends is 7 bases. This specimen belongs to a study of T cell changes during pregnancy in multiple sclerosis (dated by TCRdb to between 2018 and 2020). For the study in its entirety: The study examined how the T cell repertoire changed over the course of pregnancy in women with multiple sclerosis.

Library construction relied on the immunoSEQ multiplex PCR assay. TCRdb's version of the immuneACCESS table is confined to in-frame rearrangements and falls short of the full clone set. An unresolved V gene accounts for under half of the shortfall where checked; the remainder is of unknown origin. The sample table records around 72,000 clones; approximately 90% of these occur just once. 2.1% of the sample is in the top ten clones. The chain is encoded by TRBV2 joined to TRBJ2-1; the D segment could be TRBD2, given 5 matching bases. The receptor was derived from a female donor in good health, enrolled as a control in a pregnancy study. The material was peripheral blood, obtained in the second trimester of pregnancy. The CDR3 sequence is CASSETGNEQFF. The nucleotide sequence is TGTGCCAGCAGTGAGACGGGAAATGAGCAGTTCTTC.